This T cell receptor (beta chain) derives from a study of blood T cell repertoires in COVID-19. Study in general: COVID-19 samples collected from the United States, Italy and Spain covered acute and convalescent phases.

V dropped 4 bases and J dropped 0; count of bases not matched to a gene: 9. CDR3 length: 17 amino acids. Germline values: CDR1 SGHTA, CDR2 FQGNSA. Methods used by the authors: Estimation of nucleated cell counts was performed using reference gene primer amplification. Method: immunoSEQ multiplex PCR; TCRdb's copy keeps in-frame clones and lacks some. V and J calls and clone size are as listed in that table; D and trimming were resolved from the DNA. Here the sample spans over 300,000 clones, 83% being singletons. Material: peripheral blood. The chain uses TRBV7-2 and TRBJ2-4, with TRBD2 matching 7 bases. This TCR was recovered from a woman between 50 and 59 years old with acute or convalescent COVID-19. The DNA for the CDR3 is TGTGCCAGCAGCTGGCCCTCGGGCGGGGGAGCCAAAAACATTCAGTACTTC. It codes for CASSWPSGGGAKNIQYF.